The sequence of this T cell receptor beta chain was determined in a study of cytomegalovirus exposure and HLA in healthy donors. Study-level results: Investigators reported over 150 TCR beta chains as tied to cytomegalovirus.

Germline lookup yields CDR1 SGHDT and CDR2 YYEEEE. The CDR3 has 13 residues. Between the trimmed V and J ends, which lost 4 bases and 0 bases, there was a span of 8 bases. The protocol was immunoSEQ multiplex PCR, while the TCRdb copy is restricted to in-frame clones and leaves out a portion. The table lists some 68,000 clones, approximately 97% of them singletons, with 2% to 2.5% in the top ten. As for this clone: Its antigen is undetermined.

Separate from the 666-subject first cohort was the approximately 120-subject validation cohort, to which the donors belonged. This clonotype was obtained from a man younger than 35 in good health and CMV-seronegative. The sequencing input was PBMCs. The chain employs TRBV5-6 and TRBJ2-7, with a tentative D call TRBD1 (6 bases). Here the CDR3 reads CASSGQYSYEQYF. The CDR3 DNA reads as TGTGCCAGCAGCGGACAGTACTCCTACGAGCAGTACTTC.